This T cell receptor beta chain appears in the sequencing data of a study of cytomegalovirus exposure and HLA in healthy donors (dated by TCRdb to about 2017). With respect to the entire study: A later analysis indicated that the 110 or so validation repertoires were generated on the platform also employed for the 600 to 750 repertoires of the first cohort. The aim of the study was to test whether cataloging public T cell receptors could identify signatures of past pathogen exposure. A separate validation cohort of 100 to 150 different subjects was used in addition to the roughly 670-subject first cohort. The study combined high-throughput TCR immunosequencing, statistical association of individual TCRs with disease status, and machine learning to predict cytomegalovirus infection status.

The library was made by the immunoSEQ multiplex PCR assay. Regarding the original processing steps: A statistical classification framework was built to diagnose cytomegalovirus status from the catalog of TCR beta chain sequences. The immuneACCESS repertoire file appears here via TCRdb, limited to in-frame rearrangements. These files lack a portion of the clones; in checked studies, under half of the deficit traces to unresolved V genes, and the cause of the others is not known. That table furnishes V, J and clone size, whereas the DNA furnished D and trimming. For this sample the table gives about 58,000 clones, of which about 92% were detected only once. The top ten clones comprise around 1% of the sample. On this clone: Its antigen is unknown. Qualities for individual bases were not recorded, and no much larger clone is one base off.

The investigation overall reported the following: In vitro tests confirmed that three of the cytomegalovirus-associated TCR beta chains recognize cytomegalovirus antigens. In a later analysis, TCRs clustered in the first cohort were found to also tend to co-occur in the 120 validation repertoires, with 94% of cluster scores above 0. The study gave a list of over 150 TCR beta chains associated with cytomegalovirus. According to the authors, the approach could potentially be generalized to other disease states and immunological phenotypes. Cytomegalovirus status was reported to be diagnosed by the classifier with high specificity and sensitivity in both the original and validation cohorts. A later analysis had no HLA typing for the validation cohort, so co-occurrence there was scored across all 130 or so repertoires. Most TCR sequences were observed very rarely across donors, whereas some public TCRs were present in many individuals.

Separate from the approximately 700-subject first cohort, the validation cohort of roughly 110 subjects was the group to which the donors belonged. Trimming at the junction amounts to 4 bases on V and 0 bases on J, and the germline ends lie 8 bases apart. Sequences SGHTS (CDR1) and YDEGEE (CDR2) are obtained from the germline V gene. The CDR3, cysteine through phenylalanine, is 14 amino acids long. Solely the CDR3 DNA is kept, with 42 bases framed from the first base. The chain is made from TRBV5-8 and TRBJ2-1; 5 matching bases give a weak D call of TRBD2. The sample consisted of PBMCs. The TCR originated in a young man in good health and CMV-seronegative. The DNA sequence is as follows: TGTGCCAGCAGCCCGGGAAACTCCTACAATGAGCAGTTCTTC. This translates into CASSPGNSYNEQFF.